This TCR beta chain emerged from a study of Ad26.COV2.S vaccination and SARS-CoV-2 variants. Germline-derived CDR1 and CDR2 are MNHEY and SMNVEV (reference sequence). Germline trimming cut 10 bases from V and 4 bases from J; bases unmatched to any gene: 10. This CDR3 spans 15 amino acids. Noted treatment: over 15 received Ad26.COV2.S at low or high dose, single or two shots; 5 received placebo; per-sample allocation not given. Samples were taken on day 63 after the first vaccine or placebo injection. This clone was recorded only once. TCRdb's copy holds only in-frame clones and misses some; the assay was immunoSEQ multiplex PCR. The sample records roughly 390,000 clones, approximately 86% being singletons.

This chain joins TRBV27 and TRBJ2-2; 9 nucleotides match TRBD1. This clonotype was sampled from a person between 18 and 65 years old who received the Ad26.COV2.S COVID-19 vaccine or a placebo. Sample: peripheral blood, taken in a trial of Ad26.COV2.S vaccine versus placebo. In nucleotides, the CDR3 is TGTGCCACCCGCGGGACAGGGACGGTCACCGGGGAGCTGTTTTTT. This codes for CATRGTGTVTGELFF.